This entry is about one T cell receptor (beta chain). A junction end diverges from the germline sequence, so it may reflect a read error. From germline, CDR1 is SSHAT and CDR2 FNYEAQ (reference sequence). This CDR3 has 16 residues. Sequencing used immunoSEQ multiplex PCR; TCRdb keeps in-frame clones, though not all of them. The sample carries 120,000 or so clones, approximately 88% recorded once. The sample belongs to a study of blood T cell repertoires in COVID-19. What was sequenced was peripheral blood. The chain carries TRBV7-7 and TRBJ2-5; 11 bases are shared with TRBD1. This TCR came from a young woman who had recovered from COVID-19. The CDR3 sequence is CASSLGDRGNQETQYF. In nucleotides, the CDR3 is TGTGCTAGCAGCTTAGGGGACAGGGGGAATCAAGAGACCCAGTACTTC.